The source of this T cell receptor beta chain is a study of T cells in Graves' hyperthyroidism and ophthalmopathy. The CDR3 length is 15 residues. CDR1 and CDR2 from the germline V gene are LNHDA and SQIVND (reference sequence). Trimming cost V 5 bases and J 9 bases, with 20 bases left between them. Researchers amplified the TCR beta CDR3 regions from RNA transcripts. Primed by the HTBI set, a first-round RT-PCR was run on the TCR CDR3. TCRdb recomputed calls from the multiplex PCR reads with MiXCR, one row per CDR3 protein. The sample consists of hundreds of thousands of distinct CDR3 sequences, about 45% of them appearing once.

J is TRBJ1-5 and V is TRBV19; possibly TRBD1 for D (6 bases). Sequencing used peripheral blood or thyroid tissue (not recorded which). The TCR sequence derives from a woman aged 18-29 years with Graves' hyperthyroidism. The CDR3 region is CASSRAGAARGPQHF. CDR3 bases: TGTGCCAGTAGTCGGGCAGGGGCAGCCAGGGGGCCCCAGCATTTT.